This TCR beta chain was identified during a study of cytomegalovirus exposure and HLA in healthy donors. Study-level background: A prior study identified 117 million unique TCR beta sequences from about 200 million T cells. Tens of millions of unique TCRs from HLA-typed donors made up an early data release.

The germline CDR1 and CDR2 sequences are SNHLY and FYNNEI. Trimming took 7 bases from V and 0 from J; bases not matched to a gene: 6. This CDR3 region has 15 residues. Use of 60 Vbeta and 13 Jbeta primers characterized the PCR. Profiling relied on immunoSEQ multiplex PCR, and the TCRdb table lists in-frame clones only, not all of them. Of about 140,000 clones in the sample, about three quarters are singletons; the top ten hold over 6.5%. This clone was counted a single time. Its antigen is undetermined. Study results and caveats: Prior analysis indicated that the majority of TCR beta V segments exhibited productivity approximately 87% or approximately 30% of the time.

Sequencing was done on a sample of PBMCs. This chain joins TRBV2 and TRBJ1-5; TRBD1 aligns across 7 bases. This TCR was recovered from a man aged 40-49 years in good health and CMV-seropositive. The CDR3 is CASTQGGFSNQPQHF. Here the CDR3 DNA reads TGTGCCAGCACTCAAGGGGGCTTTAGCAATCAGCCCCAGCATTTT. Combining the CDR3 with reference TRBV2 and TRBJ1-5 gives the whole variable domain EPEVTQTPSHQVTQMGQEVILRCVPISNHLYFYWYRQILGQKVEFLVSFYNNEISEKSEIFDDQFSVERPDGSNFTLKIRSTKLEDSAMYFCASTQGGFSNQPQHFGDGTRLSIL.